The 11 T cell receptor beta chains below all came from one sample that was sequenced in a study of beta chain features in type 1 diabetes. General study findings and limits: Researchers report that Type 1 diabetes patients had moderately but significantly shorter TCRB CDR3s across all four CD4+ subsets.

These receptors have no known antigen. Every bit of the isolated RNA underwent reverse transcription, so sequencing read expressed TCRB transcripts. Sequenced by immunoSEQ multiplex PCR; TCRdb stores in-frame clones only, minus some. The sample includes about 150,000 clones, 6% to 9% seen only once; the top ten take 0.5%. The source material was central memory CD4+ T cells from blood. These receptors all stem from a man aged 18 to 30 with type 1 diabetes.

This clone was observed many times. The chain's CDR3 is CASSQEEGAYEQYF. DNA of the CDR3: TGCGCCAGCAGCCAAGAAGAGGGGGCCTACGAGCAGTACTTC. The chain combines TRBV4-3 with TRBJ2-7; D is perhaps TRBD1 (6 bases). CDR3 length: 14 residues. Trimming left V 0 bases short and J 2 bases short, with 8 bases between. Per germline, CDR1 LGHNA and CDR2 YSLEER.

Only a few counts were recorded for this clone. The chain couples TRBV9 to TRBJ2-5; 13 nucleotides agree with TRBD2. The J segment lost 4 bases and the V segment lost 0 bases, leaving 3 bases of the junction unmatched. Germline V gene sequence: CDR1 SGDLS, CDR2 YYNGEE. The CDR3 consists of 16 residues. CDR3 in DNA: TGTGCCAGCAGCGTAGAAACTAGCGGGGGGGGAGAGACCCAGTACTTC. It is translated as CASSVETSGGGETQYF.

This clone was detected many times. The CDR3 loop is CASHTVPPYEQYF. The CDR3 DNA reads TGTGCCAGCCATACAGTACCGCCCTACGAGCAGTACTTC. The chain carries TRBV2 and TRBJ2-7; no clear D gene. V shed 8 bases and J shed 2 bases, with 13 bases lying between them. This CDR3 has 13 residues. CDR1 SNHLY and CDR2 FYNNEI come from the germline V gene.

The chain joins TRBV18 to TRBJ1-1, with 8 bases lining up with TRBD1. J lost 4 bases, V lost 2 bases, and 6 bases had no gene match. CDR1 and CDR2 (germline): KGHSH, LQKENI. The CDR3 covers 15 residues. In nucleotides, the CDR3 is TGTGCCAGCTCACCAACGCAGGGGGCCTTCACTGAAGCTTTCTTT. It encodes CASSPTQGAFTEAFF.

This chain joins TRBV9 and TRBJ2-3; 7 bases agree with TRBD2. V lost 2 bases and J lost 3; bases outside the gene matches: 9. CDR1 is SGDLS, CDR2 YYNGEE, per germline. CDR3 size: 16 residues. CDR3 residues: CASSVGVGGRTDTQYF. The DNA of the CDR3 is TGTGCCAGCAGCGTTGGGGTCGGGGGGAGAACAGATACGCAGTATTTT.

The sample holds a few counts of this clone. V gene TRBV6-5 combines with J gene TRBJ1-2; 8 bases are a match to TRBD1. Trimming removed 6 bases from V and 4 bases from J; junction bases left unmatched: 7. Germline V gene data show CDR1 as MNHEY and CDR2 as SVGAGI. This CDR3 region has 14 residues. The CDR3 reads CASSPGDRFYGYTF. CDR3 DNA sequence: TGTGCCAGCAGCCCTGGGGACAGGTTCTATGGCTACACCTTC.

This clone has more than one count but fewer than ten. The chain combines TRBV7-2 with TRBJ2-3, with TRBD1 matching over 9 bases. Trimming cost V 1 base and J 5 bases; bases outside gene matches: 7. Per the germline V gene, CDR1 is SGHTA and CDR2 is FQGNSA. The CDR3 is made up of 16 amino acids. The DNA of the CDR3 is TGTGCCAGCAGCTTAGTCTCACAGGGGGCAGAAGATACGCAGTATTTT. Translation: CASSLVSQGAEDTQYF.

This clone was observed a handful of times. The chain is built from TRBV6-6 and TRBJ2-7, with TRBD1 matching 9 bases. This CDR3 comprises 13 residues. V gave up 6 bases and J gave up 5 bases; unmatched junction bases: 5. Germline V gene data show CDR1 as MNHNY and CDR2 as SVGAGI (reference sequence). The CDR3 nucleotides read TGTGCCAGCAGGTGGGACAGGGCCGACGAGCAGTACTTC. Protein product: CASRWDRADEQYF.

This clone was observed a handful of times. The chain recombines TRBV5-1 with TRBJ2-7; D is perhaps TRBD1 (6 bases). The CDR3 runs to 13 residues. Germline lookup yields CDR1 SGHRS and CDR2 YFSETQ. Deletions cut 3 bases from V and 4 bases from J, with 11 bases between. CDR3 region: CASSSGVSYEQYF. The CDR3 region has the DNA TGCGCCAGCAGCTCAGGGGTCTCGTACGAGCAGTACTTC.

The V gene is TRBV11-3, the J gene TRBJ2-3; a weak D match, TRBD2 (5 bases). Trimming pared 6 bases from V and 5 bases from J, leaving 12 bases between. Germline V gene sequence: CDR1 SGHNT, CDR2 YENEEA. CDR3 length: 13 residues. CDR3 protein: CASSYSVGDTQYF. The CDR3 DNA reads TGTGCCAGCAGTTATAGCGTTGGAGATACGCAGTATTTT.

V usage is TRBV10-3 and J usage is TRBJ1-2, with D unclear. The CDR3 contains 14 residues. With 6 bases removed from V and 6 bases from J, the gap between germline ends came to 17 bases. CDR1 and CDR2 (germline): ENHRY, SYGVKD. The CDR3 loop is CAISIQSEGDGYTF. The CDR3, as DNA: TGTGCCATCAGCATTCAGAGCGAGGGTGATGGCTACACCTTC.